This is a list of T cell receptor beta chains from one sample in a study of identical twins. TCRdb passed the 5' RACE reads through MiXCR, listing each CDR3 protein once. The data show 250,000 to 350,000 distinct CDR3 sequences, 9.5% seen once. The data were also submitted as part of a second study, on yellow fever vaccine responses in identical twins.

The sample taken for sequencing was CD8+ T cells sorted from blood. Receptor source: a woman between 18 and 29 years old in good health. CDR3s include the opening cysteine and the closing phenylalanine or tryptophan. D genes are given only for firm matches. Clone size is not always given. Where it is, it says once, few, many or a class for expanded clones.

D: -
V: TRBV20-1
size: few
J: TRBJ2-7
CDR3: CSASDGYEQYF
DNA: TGCAGTGCTTCGGACGGATACGAGCAGTACTTC

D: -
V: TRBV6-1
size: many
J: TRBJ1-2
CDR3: CASRPLEEPVYGYTF
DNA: TGTGCCAGCAGACCCCTGGAAGAACCGGTCTATGGCTACACCTTC

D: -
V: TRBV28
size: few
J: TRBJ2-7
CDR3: CATAGAGSLVVQYF
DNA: TGTGCCACCGCTGGGGCAGGATCCCTGGTGGTGCAGTACTTC

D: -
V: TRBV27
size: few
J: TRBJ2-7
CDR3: CASNDRETGTPWRQYF
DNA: TGTGCCAGCAACGACAGGGAGACCGGGACTCCCTGGCGGCAGTACTTC

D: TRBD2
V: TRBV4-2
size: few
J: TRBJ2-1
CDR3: CASSLWTSGIIPYNEQFF
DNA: TGTGCCAGCAGCCTGTGGACTAGCGGGATTATCCCCTACAATGAGCAGTTCTTC

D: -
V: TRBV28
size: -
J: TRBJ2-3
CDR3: CASPVGQGNTDTQYF
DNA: TGTGCCAGCCCCGTTGGGCAGGGGAACACAGATACGCAGTATTTT

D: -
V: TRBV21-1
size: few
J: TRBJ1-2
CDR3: CASSNYANGYTF
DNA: TGTGCCAGCAGCAATTATGCCAACGGCTACACCTTC

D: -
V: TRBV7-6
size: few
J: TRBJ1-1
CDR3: CASSLAEEIEAFF
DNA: TGTGCCAGCAGCTTAGCCGAGGAAATTGAAGCTTTCTTT

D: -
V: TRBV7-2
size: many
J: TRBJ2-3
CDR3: CASSSITDTQYF
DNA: TGTGCCAGCAGCTCGATCACAGATACGCAGTATTTT

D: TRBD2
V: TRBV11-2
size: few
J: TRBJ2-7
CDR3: CASSALAGDEQYF
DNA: TGTGCCAGCAGCGCCTTGGCGGGAGACGAGCAGTACTTC